The following is a T cell receptor (beta chain) sequence with its context. The antigen is not known. This sample is part of a study of cytomegalovirus exposure and HLA in healthy donors. Study as a whole: The early release's HLA-typed donors yielded approximately 85 million unique TCRs. Study results and caveats: The HLA-A and HLA-B alleles of most subjects were reportedly predicted accurately from TCR beta sequences.

CDR1 and CDR2 from the germline V gene are SQVTM and ANQGSEA. This CDR3 is 12 amino acids long. The V end lost 0 bases, the J end lost 10 bases, and 12 bases lay between the germline ends. The PCR was carried out with 60 Vbeta primers and 13 Jbeta primers. Produced via immunoSEQ multiplex PCR; TCRdb's table is partial and in-frame only. The data hold 150,000 to 200,000 clones, with about 80% observed a single time. The chain is built from TRBV29-1 and TRBJ1-2, with a possible D match to TRBD1 (5 bases). The TCR sequence derives from a man aged 50 to 60 in good health and CMV-seropositive. The source material was PBMCs. CDR3 sequence reads: CSVEERTGAYTF. CDR3 sequence (DNA): TGCAGCGTTGAAGAAAGAACAGGAGCCTACACCTTC.